A selection of T cell receptor beta chains follows, all from one sample in a study of blood T cell repertoires in COVID-19. Method: immunoSEQ multiplex PCR; TCRdb's copy keeps in-frame clones and lacks some. Among approximately 150,000 clones listed, about nine tenths were seen once. Sequencing used peripheral blood. The receptors shown here come from a woman in her fifties or sixties with active or convalescent COVID-19. Both conserved end residues are part of each CDR3. Each record gives: D gene, J gene, V gene, clone size, CDR3 protein. The D gene is left open where the match is weak. For some rows the clone size is stated as once, few or many, or as a class when expanded; others skip it.

NA,TRBJ1-5,TRBV20-1,NA,CSALGEAQHF
NA,TRBJ1-2,TRBV10-3,NA,CAISESNGEGYTF
NA,TRBJ1-2,TRBV6-1,NA,CASSENFYGYTF
NA,TRBJ2-1,TRBV5-1,NA,CASSLGGGGSYNEQFF
TRBD1,TRBJ2-5,TRBV9,once,CASSGQRGRGETQYF
NA,TRBJ1-2,TRBV6-5,NA,CASSRIQGIYGYTF
NA,TRBJ2-1,TRBV6-6,NA,CASSTNRVYNEQFF
TRBD1,TRBJ1-5,TRBV19,NA,CASSIGGQSHQPQHF
NA,TRBJ1-6,TRBV4-2,NA,CASSQDLTAPNGSPLHF
NA,TRBJ2-1,TRBV9,once,CASSVALSSLDEQFF